The 21 T cell receptor beta chains reported below all come from one sample, sequenced in a study of OX40 agonist ivuxolimab in advanced cancers. TCRdb's table, derived via immunoSEQ multiplex PCR, lists solely in-frame clones and lacks some. The sample carries 35,000 to 45,000 clones, around 87% recorded once. The source material was CD4+ or CD8+ T cells sorted from blood, sampled in a trial of the OX40 agonist ivuxolimab. The receptors originated from an adult with an advanced solid tumor such as melanoma, head and neck, liver or kidney cancer.

This chain uses TRBV7-8 with TRBJ2-4; a weak D match, TRBD2 (6 bases). CDR3 length: 15 residues. In germline, CDR1 is SGHVS, CDR2 FQNEAQ. Trimming stripped 5 bases from V and 0 bases from J, with 11 bases between. DNA of the CDR3: TGTGCCAGCAGCCTAGGGAGGTTAGCCAAAAACATTCAGTACTTC. This encodes CASSLGRLAKNIQYF.

Only a few counts were recorded for this clone. V and J are TRBV6-1 and TRBJ1-4; D may be TRBD1 (5 bases). This CDR3 has 15 amino acids. Trimming removed 0 bases from V and 4 bases from J, with 9 bases in between. The germline CDR1 and CDR2 sequences are MNHNS and SASEGT. The DNA for the CDR3 is TGTGCCAGCAGTGAAGCGCAGGGTCTTAATGAAAAACTGTTTTTT. Translated, it gives CASSEAQGLNEKLFF.

The chain carries TRBV7-9 and TRBJ2-7; a possible D gene is TRBD1 (6 bases). Trimming shortened V by 4 bases and J by 2 bases, and 12 bases separated the two germline ends. CDR3 length equals 14 residues. Germline values: CDR1 SEHNR, CDR2 FQNEAQ (reference sequence). Written as DNA, the CDR3 is TGTGCCAGCAGCTCCAGCCGGACAGCCTACGAGCAGTACTTC. It yields the protein CASSSSRTAYEQYF.

This clone was observed a single time. This chain uses TRBV2 with TRBJ1-5, with TRBD1 as a possible D gene (5 bases). The germline gives CDR1 SNHLY, CDR2 FYNNEI. V was cut by 7 bases and J by 1 base, with 8 bases left in between. The CDR3 contains 13 residues. The CDR3 loop reads CASTGASNQPQHF. As DNA, the CDR3 is TGTGCCAGCACTGGGGCAAGCAATCAGCCCCAGCATTTT.

The rearrangement uses TRBV11-2 and TRBJ1-6, with 9 nucleotides matching TRBD1. Germline lookup yields CDR1 SGHAT and CDR2 FQNNGV. The J segment lost 12 bases and the V segment lost 3 bases, leaving 9 bases of the junction unmatched. The CDR3 contains 15 residues. CDR3 sequence reads: CASSLSGQGTGPLHF. The CDR3 bases are TGTGCCAGCAGCTTGTCGGGACAGGGCACTGGACCCCTCCACTTT.

V is TRBV10-3 and J is TRBJ2-7; 7 nucleotides align to TRBD2. CDR1 and CDR2 from the germline V gene are ENHRY and SYGVKD. The ends lost 2 bases at V and 4 bases at J; junction bases unmatched: 14. The CDR3 loop spans 17 amino acids. CDR3 sequence reads: CAISEPSGVQRAYEQYF. DNA for the CDR3: TGTGCCATCAGTGAGCCCAGCGGGGTTCAAAGGGCGTACGAGCAGTACTTC.

The rearrangement joins TRBV28 to TRBJ1-1, with D unresolved. This CDR3 is 14 amino acids long. Germline V gives CDR1 MDHEN, CDR2 SYDVKM. The V end was cut by 1 base, the J end by 6 bases, with 12 bases between. The CDR3 spells CASSLSPGIPEAFF. The CDR3 bases are TGTGCCAGCAGTTTATCTCCGGGGATCCCTGAAGCTTTCTTT.

V usage is TRBV5-6 and J usage is TRBJ2-3, with 11 bases fitting TRBD2. The germline CDR1 and CDR2 sequences are SGHDT and YYEEEE. There are 16 residues in the CDR3. V dropped 0 bases and J dropped 3; count of bases not matched to a gene: 3. CDR3 residues: CASSLVAGGRTDTQYF. Here the CDR3 DNA reads TGTGCCAGCAGCTTGGTAGCGGGGGGGCGTACAGATACGCAGTATTTT.

The rearrangement uses TRBV4-1 and TRBJ2-5; weak D call: TRBD2 (6 bases). The CDR3 runs to 16 residues. Trimming took off 0 bases at V and 2 bases at J, with 13 bases between the two ends. Germline V gives CDR1 MGHRA, CDR2 YSYEKL. The CDR3 sequence is CASSQEAGRRQETQYF. CDR3 DNA: TGCGCCAGCAGCCAAGAAGCGGGCCGACGGCAAGAGACCCAGTACTTC.

This rearrangement joins TRBV15 to TRBJ1-6; D gene unclear. The CDR3 runs to 15 residues. V lost 0 bases to trimming and J lost 8 bases, with 11 bases between them. Looked up from germline, CDR1 is LNHNV and CDR2 is YYDKDF (reference sequence). CDR3 in amino acids: CATSREQRRDSPLHF. DNA of the CDR3: TGTGCCACCAGCAGAGAGCAGCGTAGAGATTCACCCCTCCACTTT.

The chain joins TRBV19 to TRBJ1-1; D unresolved. The ends were cut back, 6 bases at V and 4 bases at J, with 9 bases in the middle. Germline CDR1 LNHDA, CDR2 SQIVND (reference sequence). The CDR3 has 12 amino acids. The CDR3 is CASREGGTEAFF. Written as DNA, the CDR3 is TGTGCCAGTAGGGAAGGAGGCACTGAAGCTTTCTTT. The full variable domain, rest sourced from reference TRBV19 and TRBJ1-1, is DGGITQSPKYLFRKEGQNVTLSCEQNLNHDAMYWYRQDPGQGLRLIYYSQIVNDFQKGDIAEGYSVSREKKESFPLTVTSAQKNPTAFYLCASREGGTEAFFGQGTRLTVV.

The chain uses TRBV11-2 and TRBJ2-7; D is ambiguous. Per the germline V gene, CDR1 is SGHAT and CDR2 is FQNNGV. The V and J ends lost 0 bases and 6 bases respectively, with 9 bases between them. The CDR3 loop spans 13 amino acids. The DNA for the CDR3 is TGTGCCAGCAGCTTAGATCAGACGGCCGAGCAGTACTTC. It specifies CASSLDQTAEQYF.

This clone has just a few counts. This sequence joins TRBV19 and TRBJ1-5; the D gene is possibly TRBD1 (6 bases). CDR3 length: 12 amino acids. Deletions cut 6 bases from V and 7 bases from J, with 10 bases between. CDR1 and CDR2 from the germline V gene are LNHDA and SQIVND (reference sequence). The CDR3 DNA is TGTGCCAGTAGAAACCAGGGGCAGCCCCAGCATTTT. Its translation is CASRNQGQPQHF.

This clone was counted a single time. This chain connects TRBV6-5 to TRBJ2-2; 8 bases are shared with TRBD1. CDR3 length: 15 residues. Germline V gene lookup returns CDR1 MNHEY and CDR2 SVGAGI. With V trimmed by 7 bases and J by 5 bases, 9 bases remained unmatched. CDR3 in DNA: TGTGCCAGCACGATCAGGGGGCTGGAAACCGGGGAGCTGTTTTTT. Protein sequence: CASTIRGLETGELFF.

CDR3: CASSLGGARETQYF. In DNA, the CDR3 is TGTGCCAGCAGCTTGGGGGGGGCACGGGAGACCCAGTACTTC. V and J are TRBV7-7 and TRBJ2-5; D is perhaps TRBD2 (7 bases). V lost 3 bases, J lost 5 bases, and 13 bases lay in between. Germline assignment: CDR1 SSHAT and CDR2 FNYEAQ (reference sequence). The CDR3 is 14 residues long.

The chain employs TRBV2 and TRBJ2-2; D call uncertain. V was pared by 4 bases and J by 2 bases, with 11 bases between. The CDR3 length is 15 residues. Looked up from germline, CDR1 is SNHLY and CDR2 is FYNNEI. In DNA, the CDR3 is TGTGCCAGCAGTGGGATTTTCCTTAACACCGGGGAGCTGTTTTTT. This gives the protein CASSGIFLNTGELFF. Full variable domain (rest looked up from reference TRBV2 and TRBJ2-2): EPEVTQTPSHQVTQMGQEVILRCVPISNHLYFYWYRQILGQKVEFLVSFYNNEISEKSEIFDDQFSVERPDGSNFTLKIRSTKLEDSAMYFCASSGIFLNTGELFFGEGSRLTVL.

The CDR3 loop is CASSLVGHNFNYGYTF. Here the CDR3 DNA reads TGTGCCAGCAGCTTAGTGGGACATAACTTTAACTATGGCTACACCTTC. This rearrangement joins TRBV7-2 to TRBJ1-2; TRBD1 is a possible D gene (6 bases). The CDR3 length is 16 residues. Trimming took off 1 base at V and 1 base at J, with 13 bases between the two ends. Per germline, CDR1 SGHTA and CDR2 FQGNSA.

V and J are TRBV6-1 and TRBJ1-1, with unresolved D. The ends were cut back, 8 bases at V and 0 bases at J, with 10 bases in the middle. The germline CDR1 and CDR2 sequences are MNHNS and SASEGT. The CDR3 is 13 amino acids. CDR3 residues: CASGRGLNTEAFF. CDR3 in DNA: TGTGCCAGCGGACGGGGTTTGAACACTGAAGCTTTCTTT.

V usage is TRBV6-5 and J usage is TRBJ2-5; possible D gene TRBD1, 5 bases. The J call may not be correct, given that the DNA end is closer to TRBJ2-7. From germline, CDR1 is MNHEY and CDR2 SVGAGI. The CDR3 totals 12 residues. The CDR3 is CASRSYRGEQYF. CDR3 coding DNA: TGTGCCAGCAGGAGTTATAGGGGCGAGCAGTACTTC.

This clone was seen only once. The chain has TRBV6-1 and TRBJ1-3; D possibly corresponds to TRBD1 (6 bases). V gave up 2 bases and J gave up 4 bases, with 9 bases separating them. Germline V gene sequence: CDR1 MNHNS, CDR2 SASEGT. The CDR3 totals 14 residues. CDR3: CASSERGDGNTIYF. CDR3 coding DNA: TGTGCCAGCAGTGAAAGGGGGGACGGAAACACCATATATTTT.

This clone was observed a single time. This chain uses TRBV6-1 with TRBJ2-7; tentative D call: TRBD1 (6 bases). The germline gives CDR1 MNHNS, CDR2 SASEGT. The CDR3 runs 14 residues. Trimming stripped 7 bases from V and 2 bases from J, with 15 bases between. The CDR3 DNA follows: TGTGCCAGCATCAGGACAGTAGGTCCCTACGAGCAGTACTTC. It translates to CASIRTVGPYEQYF.